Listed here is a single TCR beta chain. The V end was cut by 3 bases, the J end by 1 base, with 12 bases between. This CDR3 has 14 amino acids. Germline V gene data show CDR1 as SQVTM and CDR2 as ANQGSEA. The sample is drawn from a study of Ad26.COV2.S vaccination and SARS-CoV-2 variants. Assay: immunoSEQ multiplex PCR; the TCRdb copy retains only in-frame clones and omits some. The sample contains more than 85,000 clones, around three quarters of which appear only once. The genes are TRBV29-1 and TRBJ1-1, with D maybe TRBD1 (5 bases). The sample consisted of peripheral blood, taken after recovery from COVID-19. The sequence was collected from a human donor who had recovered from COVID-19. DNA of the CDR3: TGCAGCGTTGAGAGACGCAGGGAGAACACTGAAGCTTTCTTT. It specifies CSVERRRENTEAFF.